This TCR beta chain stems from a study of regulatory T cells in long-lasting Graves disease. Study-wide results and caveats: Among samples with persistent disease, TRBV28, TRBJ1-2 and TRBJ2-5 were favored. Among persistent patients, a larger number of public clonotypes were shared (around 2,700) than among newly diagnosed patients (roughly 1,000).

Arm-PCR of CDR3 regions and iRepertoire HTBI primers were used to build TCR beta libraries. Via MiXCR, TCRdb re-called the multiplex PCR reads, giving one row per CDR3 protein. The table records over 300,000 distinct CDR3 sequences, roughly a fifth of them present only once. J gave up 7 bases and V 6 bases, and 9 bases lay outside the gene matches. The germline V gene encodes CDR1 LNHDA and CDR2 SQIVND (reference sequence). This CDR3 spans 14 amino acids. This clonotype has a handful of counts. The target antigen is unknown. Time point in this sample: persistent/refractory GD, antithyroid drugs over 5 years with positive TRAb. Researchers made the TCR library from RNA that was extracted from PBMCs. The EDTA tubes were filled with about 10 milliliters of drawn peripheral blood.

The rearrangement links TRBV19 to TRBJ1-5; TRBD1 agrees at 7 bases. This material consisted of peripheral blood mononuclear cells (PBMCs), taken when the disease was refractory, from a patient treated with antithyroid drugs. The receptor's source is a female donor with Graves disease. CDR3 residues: CASRGYQGGQPQHF. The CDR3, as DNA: TGTGCCAGTAGGGGATATCAGGGGGGCCAGCCCCAGCATTTT.